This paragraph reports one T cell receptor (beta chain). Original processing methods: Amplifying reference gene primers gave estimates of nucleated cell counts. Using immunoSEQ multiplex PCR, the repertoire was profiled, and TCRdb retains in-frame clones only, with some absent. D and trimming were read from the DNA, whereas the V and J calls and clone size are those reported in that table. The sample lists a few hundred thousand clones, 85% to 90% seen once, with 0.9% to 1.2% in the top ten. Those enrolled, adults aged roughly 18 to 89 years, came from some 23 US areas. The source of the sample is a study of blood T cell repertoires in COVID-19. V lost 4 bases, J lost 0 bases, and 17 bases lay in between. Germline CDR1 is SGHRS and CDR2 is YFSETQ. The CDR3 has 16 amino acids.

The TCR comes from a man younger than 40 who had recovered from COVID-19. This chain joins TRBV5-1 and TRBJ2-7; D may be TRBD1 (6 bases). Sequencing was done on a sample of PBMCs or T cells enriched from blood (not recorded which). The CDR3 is CASSRTIPTGSYEQYF. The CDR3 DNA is TGCGCCAGCAGCCGAACCATCCCGACAGGCTCCTACGAGCAGTACTTC.